Following are 28 T cell receptor beta chains from one sample sequenced in a study of T cells in Graves' hyperthyroidism and ophthalmopathy. The CDR3 regions of TCR beta were amplified from RNA transcripts. An initial round of RT-PCR targeting the TCR CDR3 relied on the HTBI primer set. Via MiXCR, TCRdb re-called the multiplex PCR reads, giving one row per CDR3 protein. The sample records hundreds of thousands of distinct CDR3 sequences, roughly 15% being singletons. Sequencing was performed on blood. These receptors were obtained from a woman aged 18-30 years with Graves' hyperthyroidism.

In its sample, this clonotype was seen many times. This chain joins TRBV13 and TRBJ2-7; D is uncertain. The CDR3 runs 15 residues. Trimming removed 5 bases at V and 4 bases at J, with 18 bases between. CDR1 and CDR2 (germline): PRHDT, FYEKMQ (reference sequence). CDR3 residues: CASSASVSTTYEQYF. CDR3 coding DNA: TGTGCCAGCAGCGCCTCCGTGAGCACGACTTACGAGCAGTACTTC.

This clonotype was seen at least ten times. The chain uses TRBV11-2 and TRBJ2-7; D is uncertain. The CDR3 has 14 amino acids. The V and J ends lost 2 bases and 2 bases respectively, with 10 bases between them. Germline CDR1 SGHAT, CDR2 FQNNGV. The CDR3 protein is CASSLRRSPYEQYF. In DNA form, the CDR3 reads TGTGCCAGCAGCTTAAGAAGGTCCCCCTACGAGCAGTACTTC.

The rearrangement joins TRBV6-1 to TRBJ2-3; D ambiguous. Between the trimmed V and J ends, which lost 6 bases and 2 bases, there was a span of 9 bases. The germline V gene encodes CDR1 MNHNS and CDR2 SASEGT. This CDR3 comprises 13 residues. The CDR3 region is CASSRDDTDTQYF. For the CDR3, the DNA is TGTGCCAGCAGCCGCGATGACACAGATACGCAGTATTTT.

The chain carries TRBV14 and TRBJ2-3; no reliable D call. This CDR3 comprises 13 residues. From germline, CDR1 is SGHDN and CDR2 FVKESK. Trimming took off 1 base at V and 4 bases at J, with 6 bases between the two ends. The CDR3 DNA follows: TGTGCCAGCAGCCAAGTCAGGCCAGATACGCAGTATTTT. Translation gives CASSQVRPDTQYF.

This clonotype has a count of ten or more. The chain recombines TRBV7-2 with TRBJ2-3, with D possibly TRBD2 on 5 matching bases. Trimming removed 4 bases at V and 5 bases at J, with 10 bases between. Germline loops: CDR1 SGHTA, CDR2 FQGNSA. The CDR3 has 13 residues. CDR3 region: CASSWTGGDTQYF. CDR3 nucleotide sequence: TGTGCCAGCAGCTGGACCGGAGGAGATACGCAGTATTTT.

This clonotype came up a few times. This chain connects TRBV10-3 to TRBJ2-3; a possible D gene is TRBD2 (6 bases). The CDR3 contains 16 residues. The V end was cut by 0 bases, the J end by 5 bases, with 15 bases between. The germline CDR1 and CDR2 sequences are ENHRY and SYGVKD. The CDR3: CAISESLGGSGDTQYF. CDR3 DNA: TGTGCCATCAGTGAGTCCCTAGGAGGGTCGGGAGATACGCAGTATTTT.

This clonotype came up many times. The V call is TRBV18, the J call TRBJ1-2; D unclear. The CDR3 contains 14 residues. Looked up from germline, CDR1 is KGHSH and CDR2 is LQKENI. V lost 4 bases, J lost 4 bases, and 13 bases lay in between. The CDR3 DNA sequence: TGTGCCAGCTCACTCTGGAGGGAAAGCTATGGCTACACCTTC. It yields the protein CASSLWRESYGYTF.

This clonotype was detected ten times or more. The chain combines TRBV5-1 with TRBJ2-1, with a possible D match to TRBD2 (5 bases). The V gene's germline CDR1 is SGHRS and CDR2 YFSETQ. Trimming removed 0 bases at V and 7 bases at J, with 8 bases between. The CDR3 contains 13 residues. This chain's CDR3 is CASSLEGLNEQFF. The CDR3 DNA sequence: TGCGCCAGCAGCTTGGAAGGACTTAATGAGCAGTTCTTC.

The CDR3: CASSQTSGRNEQFF. CDR3 coding DNA: TGTGCCAGCAGCCAGACTAGCGGGAGAAATGAGCAGTTCTTC. The chain uses TRBV12-3 or TRBV12-4 and TRBJ2-1, with 12 nucleotides matching TRBD2. V shed 6 bases and J 7 bases; nucleotides not matched to a gene: 4. The CDR3 is 14 residues long.

This clonotype appeared many times. The rearrangement links TRBV7-9 to TRBJ2-7, with D tentatively TRBD2 (7 bases). The germline V and J ends were trimmed by 4 bases and 5 bases, with 12 bases remaining between them. Germline CDR1 SEHNR, CDR2 FQNEAQ (reference sequence). The CDR3 consists of 13 residues. The CDR3 here is CASSSRGGDEQYF. CDR3 DNA: TGTGCCAGCAGCTCGAGGGGGGGGGACGAGCAGTACTTC.

This clonotype has at least ten counts. This chain connects TRBV6-2 or TRBV6-3 to TRBJ2-7; no clear D gene. The V gene's germline CDR1 is MNHEY and CDR2 SVGEGT. The V end lost 2 bases, the J end lost 0 bases, and 17 bases lay between the germline ends. The CDR3 is 17 residues long. CDR3 in amino acids: CASSYGLGSHSSYEQYF. DNA of the CDR3: TGTGCCAGCAGTTACGGCCTTGGCAGCCACAGCTCCTACGAGCAGTACTTC.

The table lists this clonotype with many counts. This chain joins TRBV12-3 or TRBV12-4 and TRBJ2-7; D gene uncertain. The V and J ends lost 3 bases and 2 bases respectively, with 11 bases between them. The length of the CDR3 is 14 residues. Here the CDR3 reads CASSFRVPPYEQYF. The DNA for the CDR3 is TGTGCCAGCAGTTTCCGAGTGCCGCCCTACGAGCAGTACTTC.

The chain joins TRBV7-2 to TRBJ2-7; 9 bases match TRBD2. Germline loops: CDR1 SGHTA, CDR2 FQGNSA. The V and J ends lost 1 base and 2 bases, in that order; junction bases with no gene match: 6. CDR3 length equals 16 residues. CDR3 bases: TGTGCCAGCAGCTTAGGTCCTAGCGGGATCCCCTACGAGCAGTACTTC. Translating gives CASSLGPSGIPYEQYF.

There are a few counts of this clonotype. J is TRBJ2-7 and V is TRBV2, with D maybe TRBD2 (5 bases). Germline assignment: CDR1 SNHLY and CDR2 FYNNEI. There are 16 residues in the CDR3. The germline V and J ends were trimmed by 0 bases and 3 bases, with 15 bases remaining between them. This CDR3 reads CASSEALRSAGYEQYF. CDR3 nucleotide sequence: TGTGCCAGCAGTGAAGCGCTTCGCTCGGCGGGCTACGAGCAGTACTTC.

This clonotype was recorded many times. The rearrangement links TRBV6-2 or TRBV6-3 to TRBJ2-1; 7 bases match TRBD2. The trim removed 6 bases at V and 0 bases at J, leaving 5 bases unmatched. There are 15 residues in the CDR3. CDR1 is MNHEY and CDR2 is SVGEGT in the germline V gene. The CDR3 DNA follows: TGTGCCAGCAGCCACGGGGGGAGCTCCTACAATGAGCAGTTCTTC. It is translated as CASSHGGSSYNEQFF.

This clonotype was counted at least ten times. V usage is TRBV12-3 or TRBV12-4 and J usage is TRBJ2-4, with D possibly being TRBD1 or TRBD2 (5 bases each). Trimming stripped 4 bases from V and 0 bases from J, with 25 bases between. The CDR3 sequence is 20 residues long. The CDR3 DNA follows: TGTGCCAGCAGTTCCCAATCGCCAGGGACGTGGGGCGTAGCCAAAAACATTCAGTACTTC. As protein: CASSSQSPGTWGVAKNIQYF.

This clonotype was counted at least ten times. Here the CDR3 reads CSARVIATGNQPQHF. Written as DNA, the CDR3 is TGCAGTGCTAGAGTCATAGCGACAGGGAATCAGCCCCAGCATTTT. This chain uses TRBV20-1 with TRBJ1-5; TRBD1 matches 7 bases. Germline assignment: CDR1 DFQATT and CDR2 SNEGSKA (reference sequence). Trimming took 1 base from V and 4 from J; bases not matched to a gene: 7. The CDR3 extends over 15 amino acids.

This clonotype has a count of ten or more. The V call is TRBV30, the J call TRBJ2-1; D remains ambiguous. Germline V lookup: CDR1 GTSNPN, CDR2 SVGIG (reference sequence). CDR3 length equals 14 residues. The V gene lost 1 base and the J gene lost 6 bases, with 13 bases spanning the gap. CDR3 DNA sequence: TGTGCCTGGAGTGCTGATTCGTTGGTCAATGAGCAGTTCTTC. Translating it yields CAWSADSLVNEQFF.

In its sample, this clonotype was seen many times. The rearrangement uses TRBV7-2 and TRBJ1-2; 8 nucleotides match TRBD1. Unmatched junction bases numbered 4, after V lost 5 bases and J lost 5 bases. The CDR3 covers 13 residues. Germline CDR1 and CDR2: SGHTA and FQGNSA. This CDR3 is CASSPDREYGYTF. The CDR3 coding sequence is TGTGCCAGCAGCCCGGACAGGGAATATGGCTACACCTTC.

This clonotype showed up just a few times. The V gene is TRBV30, the J gene TRBJ1-5; perhaps TRBD1 as D (6 bases). This CDR3 has 13 residues. Germline assignment: CDR1 GTSNPN and CDR2 SVGIG (reference sequence). Trimming removed 1 base from V and 9 bases from J, with 13 bases in between. Written as DNA, the CDR3 is TGTGCCTGGAGTGGGGGGCAGATGTGGCCCCAGCATTTT. Translation gives CAWSGGQMWPQHF.

This clonotype was detected ten times or more. This rearrangement joins TRBV20-1 to TRBJ1-1, with D possibly matching TRBD1 (5 bases). Deletions cut 4 bases from V and 3 bases from J, with 18 bases between. The CDR3 loop spans 15 amino acids. Per the germline V gene, CDR1 is DFQATT and CDR2 is SNEGSKA (reference sequence). In DNA, the CDR3 is TGCAGTGCTATAGGCAGGGCTTCCGGGGACACTGAAGCTTTCTTT. This codes for CSAIGRASGDTEAFF.

The table lists this clonotype with many counts. V gene TRBV2 combines with J gene TRBJ1-5; 7 bases fit TRBD1. Per the germline V gene, CDR1 is SNHLY and CDR2 is FYNNEI. There are 15 residues in the CDR3. The J segment lost 3 bases and the V segment lost 8 bases, leaving 10 bases of the junction unmatched. The CDR3 DNA sequence: TGTGCCAGCCGGTACGGGACAGCCAACAATCAGCCCCAGCATTTT. This gives the protein CASRYGTANNQPQHF.

The rearrangement uses TRBV6-2 or TRBV6-3 and TRBJ2-1; 8 nucleotides agree with TRBD2. The CDR3 length is 15 residues. Trimming removed 2 bases from V and 8 bases from J; junction bases left unmatched: 8. CDR1 is MNHEY, CDR2 SVGEGT, per germline. The CDR3 reads CASSYGASGRHEQFF. The CDR3 DNA sequence: TGTGCCAGCAGTTACGGGGCTAGCGGGCGGCATGAGCAGTTCTTC.

This clonotype has a handful of counts. At one boundary the junction diverges from the germline segment, which might be a read error. The V and J genes are TRBV20-1 and TRBJ2-2; the D gene is possibly TRBD2 (6 bases). The CDR3 is made up of 12 amino acids. CDR1 and CDR2 from the germline V gene are DFQATT and SNEGSKA (reference sequence). The CDR3 DNA reads as TGCAGTGCTAGTGGGGGTCCCGGGGGGCTGTTTTTT. Encoded protein: CSASGGPGGLFF.

The CDR3 DNA reads as TGTGCCAGCTCACTAGACCCTCCTCGGGGCACCGGGGAGCTGTTTTTT. Its protein is CASSLDPPRGTGELFF. The J gene is TRBJ2-2, the V gene TRBV18, with D maybe TRBD2 (5 bases). The V and J ends lost 4 bases and 4 bases respectively, with 16 bases between them. This CDR3 spans 16 amino acids. The V gene's germline CDR1 is KGHSH and CDR2 LQKENI.

This clonotype was seen only a few times. The chain is built from TRBV20-1 and TRBJ1-6; tentative D call: TRBD1 (6 bases). With 2 bases removed from V and 0 bases from J, the gap between germline ends came to 8 bases. Germline V lookup: CDR1 DFQATT, CDR2 SNEGSKA (reference sequence). The CDR3 extends over 15 amino acids. Here the CDR3 reads CSARQGSSYNSPLHF. The CDR3 nucleotides read TGCAGTGCTAGACAGGGGAGCTCCTATAATTCACCCCTCCACTTT.

At least ten counts were recorded for this clonotype. The chain carries TRBV27 and TRBJ2-1; 11 positions agree with TRBD2. From germline, CDR1 is MNHEY and CDR2 SMNVEV (reference sequence). The CDR3 loop spans 16 amino acids. V shed 7 bases, J shed 2 bases, and the junction held 7 bases outside the gene matches. The CDR3 nucleotides are TGTGCCAGCACACCCCTAGCGGGAGGTACCTACAATGAGCAGTTCTTC. This encodes CASTPLAGGTYNEQFF.

This clonotype was detected many times. The J gene is TRBJ2-2, the V gene TRBV7-2; D is unclear. Per the germline V gene, CDR1 is SGHTA and CDR2 is FQGNSA. Between the trimmed V and J ends, which lost 5 bases and 0 bases, there was a span of 7 bases. The CDR3 sequence is 14 residues long. The CDR3 coding sequence is TGTGCCAGCAGCCCCAGCCCGAACACCGGGGAGCTGTTTTTT. It specifies CASSPSPNTGELFF.